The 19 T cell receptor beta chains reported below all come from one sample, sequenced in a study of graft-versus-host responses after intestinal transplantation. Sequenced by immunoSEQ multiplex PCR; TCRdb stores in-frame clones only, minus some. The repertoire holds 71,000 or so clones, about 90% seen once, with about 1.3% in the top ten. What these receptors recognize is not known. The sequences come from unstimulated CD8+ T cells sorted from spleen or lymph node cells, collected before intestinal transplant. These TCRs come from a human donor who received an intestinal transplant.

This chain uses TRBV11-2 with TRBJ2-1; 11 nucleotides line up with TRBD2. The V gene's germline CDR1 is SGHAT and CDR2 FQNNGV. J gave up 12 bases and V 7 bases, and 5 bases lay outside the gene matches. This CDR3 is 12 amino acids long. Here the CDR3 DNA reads TGTGCCAGCAATCCCCTAGCGGGGGGGCAGTTCTTC. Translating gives CASNPLAGGQFF.

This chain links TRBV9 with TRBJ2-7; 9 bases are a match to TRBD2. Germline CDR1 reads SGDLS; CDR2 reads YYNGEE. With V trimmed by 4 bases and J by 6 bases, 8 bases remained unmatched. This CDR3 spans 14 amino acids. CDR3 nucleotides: TGTGCCAGCAGCCCCTCGCGCGGGGGGGGCGAGCAGTACTTC. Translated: CASSPSRGGGEQYF.

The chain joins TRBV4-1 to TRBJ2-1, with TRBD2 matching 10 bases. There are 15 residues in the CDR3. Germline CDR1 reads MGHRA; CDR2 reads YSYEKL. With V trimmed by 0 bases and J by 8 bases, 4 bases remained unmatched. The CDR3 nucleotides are TGCGCCAGCAGCCAAGACAGCGGGGGGGCGTATGAGCAGTTCTTC. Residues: CASSQDSGGAYEQFF.

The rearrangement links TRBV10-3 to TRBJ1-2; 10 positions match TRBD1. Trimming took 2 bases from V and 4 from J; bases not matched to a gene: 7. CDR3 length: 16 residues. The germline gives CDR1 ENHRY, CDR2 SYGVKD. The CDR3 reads CAISEPGQGLSYGYTF. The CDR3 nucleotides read TGTGCCATCAGTGAGCCGGGACAGGGGTTATCCTATGGCTACACCTTC.

CDR3 loop: CASSLPGQVGRVSGNTIYF. The CDR3 DNA is TGTGCCAGCAGCTTACCGGGACAGGTGGGGAGAGTCTCTGGAAACACCATATATTTT. The chain couples TRBV7-9 to TRBJ1-3, with 8 bases that match TRBD1. The V segment lost 2 bases and the J segment 0 bases; nucleotides outside the gene matches: 12. This CDR3 contains 19 residues. From germline, CDR1 is SEHNR and CDR2 FQNEAQ (reference sequence).

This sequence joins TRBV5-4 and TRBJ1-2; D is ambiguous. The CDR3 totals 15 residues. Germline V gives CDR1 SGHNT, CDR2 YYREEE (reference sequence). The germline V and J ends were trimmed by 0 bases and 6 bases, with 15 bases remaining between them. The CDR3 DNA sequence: TGTGCCAGCAGCTTGGGTCAGGAAGAAGTAGATGGCTACACCTTC. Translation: CASSLGQEEVDGYTF. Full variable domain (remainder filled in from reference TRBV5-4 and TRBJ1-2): ETGVTQSPTHLIKTRGQQVTLRCSSQSGHNTVSWYQQALGQGPQFIFQYYREEENGRGNFPPRFSGLQFPNYSSELNVNALELDDSALYLCASSLGQEEVDGYTFGSGTRLTVV.

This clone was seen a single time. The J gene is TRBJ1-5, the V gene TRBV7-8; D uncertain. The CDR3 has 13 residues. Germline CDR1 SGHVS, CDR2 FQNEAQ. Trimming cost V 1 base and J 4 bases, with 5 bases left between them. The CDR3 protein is CASSLDSNQPQHF. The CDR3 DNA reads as TGTGCCAGCAGCTTAGATTCGAATCAGCCCCAGCATTTT.

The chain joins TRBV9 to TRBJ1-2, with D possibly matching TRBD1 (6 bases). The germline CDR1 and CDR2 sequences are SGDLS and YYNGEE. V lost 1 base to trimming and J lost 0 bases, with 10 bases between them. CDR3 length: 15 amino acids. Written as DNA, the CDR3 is TGTGCCAGCAGCGTATGGGACACCGCTAACTATGGCTACACCTTC. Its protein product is CASSVWDTANYGYTF.

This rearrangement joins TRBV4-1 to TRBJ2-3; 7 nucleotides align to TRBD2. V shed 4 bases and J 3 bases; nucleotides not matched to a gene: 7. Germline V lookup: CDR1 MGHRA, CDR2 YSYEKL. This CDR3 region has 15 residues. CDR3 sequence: CASSPRTGGTDTQYF. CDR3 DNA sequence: TGCGCCAGCAGCCCACGGACGGGGGGTACAGATACGCAGTATTTT.

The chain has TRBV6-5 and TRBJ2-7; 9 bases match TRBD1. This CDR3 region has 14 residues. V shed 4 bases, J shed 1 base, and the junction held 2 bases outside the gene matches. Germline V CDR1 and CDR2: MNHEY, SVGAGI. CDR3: CASSWGQGSYEQYF. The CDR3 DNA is TGTGCCAGCAGTTGGGGACAGGGTTCCTACGAGCAGTACTTC.

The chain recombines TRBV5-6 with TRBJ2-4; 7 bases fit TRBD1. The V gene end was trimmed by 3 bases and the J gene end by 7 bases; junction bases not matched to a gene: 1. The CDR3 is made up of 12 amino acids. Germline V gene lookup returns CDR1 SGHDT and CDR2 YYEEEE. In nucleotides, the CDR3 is TGTGCCAGCAGCTGGGGACAGAACATTCAGTACTTC. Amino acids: CASSWGQNIQYF.

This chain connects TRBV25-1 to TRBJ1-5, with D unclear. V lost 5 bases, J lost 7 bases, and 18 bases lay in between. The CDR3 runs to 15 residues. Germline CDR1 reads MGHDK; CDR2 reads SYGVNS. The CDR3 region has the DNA TGTGCCAGCAGTTCCCGCGACGTTCCGGGGCAGCCCCAGCATTTT. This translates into CASSSRDVPGQPQHF.

CDR3 region: CASSPSGGPIPTYGYTF. DNA of the CDR3: TGTGCCAGCAGCCCTTCGGGGGGGCCGATACCCACCTATGGCTACACCTTC. V and J are TRBV9 and TRBJ1-2, with D possibly being TRBD1 (6 bases). CDR1 is SGDLS and CDR2 is YYNGEE in the germline V gene. Trimming took off 4 bases at V and 4 bases at J, with 23 bases between the two ends. The CDR3 extends over 17 amino acids.

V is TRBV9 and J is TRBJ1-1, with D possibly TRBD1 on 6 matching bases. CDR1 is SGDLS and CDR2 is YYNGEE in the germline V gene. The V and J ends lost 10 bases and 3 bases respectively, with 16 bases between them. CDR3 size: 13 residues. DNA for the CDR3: TGTGCCTCCGCCATGGGGGCGTACACTGAAGCTTTCTTT. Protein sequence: CASAMGAYTEAFF.

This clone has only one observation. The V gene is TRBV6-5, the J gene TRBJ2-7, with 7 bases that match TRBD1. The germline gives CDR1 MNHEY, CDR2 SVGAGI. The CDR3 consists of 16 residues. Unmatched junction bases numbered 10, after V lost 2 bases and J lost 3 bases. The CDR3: CASSYRINRGGYEQYF. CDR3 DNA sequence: TGTGCCAGCAGTTACAGGATTAACAGGGGTGGCTACGAGCAGTACTTC.

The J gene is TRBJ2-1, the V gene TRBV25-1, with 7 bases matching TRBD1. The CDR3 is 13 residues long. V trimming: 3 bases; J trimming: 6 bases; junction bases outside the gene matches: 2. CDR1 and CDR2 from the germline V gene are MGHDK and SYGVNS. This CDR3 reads CASSETGTNEQFF. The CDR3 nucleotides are TGTGCCAGCAGTGAGACAGGGACCAATGAGCAGTTCTTC.

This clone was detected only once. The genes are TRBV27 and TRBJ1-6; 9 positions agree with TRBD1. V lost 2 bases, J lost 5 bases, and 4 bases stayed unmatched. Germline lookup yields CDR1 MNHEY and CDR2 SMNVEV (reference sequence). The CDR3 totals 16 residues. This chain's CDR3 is CASSLTGGLDNSPLHF. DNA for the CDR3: TGTGCCAGCAGTTTAACAGGGGGCTTGGATAATTCACCCCTCCACTTT.

CDR3 nucleotides: TGCGCCAGCAGCCAAGTCCAACAGGGGGGATGGAACATTCAGTACTTC. This translates into CASSQVQQGGWNIQYF. This sequence joins TRBV4-1 and TRBJ2-4, with 8 bases that match TRBD1. V gave up 1 base and J gave up 7 bases; unmatched junction bases: 9. Germline loops: CDR1 MGHRA, CDR2 YSYEKL. This CDR3 is 16 amino acids long.

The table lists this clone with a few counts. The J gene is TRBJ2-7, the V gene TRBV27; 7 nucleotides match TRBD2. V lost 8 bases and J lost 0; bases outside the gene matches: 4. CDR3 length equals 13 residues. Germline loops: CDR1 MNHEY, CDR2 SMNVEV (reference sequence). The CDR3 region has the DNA TGTGCCAGCCGGGGGGTGAGCTCCTACGAGCAGTACTTC. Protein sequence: CASRGVSSYEQYF.